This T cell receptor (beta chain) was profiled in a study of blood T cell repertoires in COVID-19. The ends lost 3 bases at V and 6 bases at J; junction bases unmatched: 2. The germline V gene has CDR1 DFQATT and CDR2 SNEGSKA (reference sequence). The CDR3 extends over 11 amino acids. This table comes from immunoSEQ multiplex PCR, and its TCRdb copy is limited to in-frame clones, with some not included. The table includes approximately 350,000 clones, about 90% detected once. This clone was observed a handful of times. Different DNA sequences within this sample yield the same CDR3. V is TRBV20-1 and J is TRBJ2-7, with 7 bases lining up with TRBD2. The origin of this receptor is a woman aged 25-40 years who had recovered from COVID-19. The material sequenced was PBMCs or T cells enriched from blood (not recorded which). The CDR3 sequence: CSARGGSEQYF. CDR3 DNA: TGCAGTGCTAGGGGGGGGAGCGAGCAGTACTTC.